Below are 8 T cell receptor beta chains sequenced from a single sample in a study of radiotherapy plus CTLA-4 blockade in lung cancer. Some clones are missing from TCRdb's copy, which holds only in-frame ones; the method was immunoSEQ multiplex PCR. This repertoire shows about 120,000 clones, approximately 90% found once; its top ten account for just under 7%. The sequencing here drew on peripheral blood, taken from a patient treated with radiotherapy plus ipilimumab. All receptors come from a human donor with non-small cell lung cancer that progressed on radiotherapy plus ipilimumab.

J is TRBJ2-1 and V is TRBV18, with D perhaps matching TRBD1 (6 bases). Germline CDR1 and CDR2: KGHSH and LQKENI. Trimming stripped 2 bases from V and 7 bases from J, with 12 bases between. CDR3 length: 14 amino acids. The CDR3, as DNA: TGTGCCAGCTCACCAATGGGGACAACGAATGAGCAGTTCTTC. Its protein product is CASSPMGTTNEQFF.

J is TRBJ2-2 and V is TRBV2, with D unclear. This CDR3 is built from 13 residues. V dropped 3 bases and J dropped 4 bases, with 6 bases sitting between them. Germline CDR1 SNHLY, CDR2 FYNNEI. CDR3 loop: CASSDVLTGELFF. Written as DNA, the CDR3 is TGTGCCAGCAGTGATGTACTCACCGGGGAGCTGTTTTTT.

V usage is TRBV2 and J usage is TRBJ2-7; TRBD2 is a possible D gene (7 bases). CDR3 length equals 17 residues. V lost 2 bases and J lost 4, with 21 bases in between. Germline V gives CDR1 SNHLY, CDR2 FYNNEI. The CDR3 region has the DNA TGTGCCAGCAGTGAACCTGGGGGTCTCCGGGGGGCTTACGAGCAGTACTTC. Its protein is CASSEPGGLRGAYEQYF. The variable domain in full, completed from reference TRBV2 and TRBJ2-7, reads EPEVTQTPSHQVTQMGQEVILRCVPISNHLYFYWYRQILGQKVEFLVSFYNNEISEKSEIFDDQFSVERPDGSNFTLKIRSTKLEDSAMYFCASSEPGGLRGAYEQYFGPGTRLTVT.

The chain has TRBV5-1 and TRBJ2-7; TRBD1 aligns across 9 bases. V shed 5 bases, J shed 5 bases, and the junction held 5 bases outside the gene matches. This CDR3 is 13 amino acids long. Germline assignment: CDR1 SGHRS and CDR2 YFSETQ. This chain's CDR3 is CASSGTGLDEQYF. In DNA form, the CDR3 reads TGCGCCAGCAGTGGGACAGGGCTCGACGAGCAGTACTTC.

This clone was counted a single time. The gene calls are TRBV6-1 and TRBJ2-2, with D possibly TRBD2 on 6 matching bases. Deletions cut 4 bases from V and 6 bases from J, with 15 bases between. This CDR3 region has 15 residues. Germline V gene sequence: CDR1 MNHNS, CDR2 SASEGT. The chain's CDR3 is CASSAKTSLAGELFF. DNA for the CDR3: TGTGCCAGCAGTGCAAAGACTAGTCTCGCCGGGGAGCTGTTTTTT.

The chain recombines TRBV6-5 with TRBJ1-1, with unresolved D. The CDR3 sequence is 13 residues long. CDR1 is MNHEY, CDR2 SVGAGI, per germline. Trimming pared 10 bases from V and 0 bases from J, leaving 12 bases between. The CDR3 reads CATHLGLNTEAFF. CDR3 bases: TGTGCCACCCATTTGGGGTTGAACACTGAAGCTTTCTTT.

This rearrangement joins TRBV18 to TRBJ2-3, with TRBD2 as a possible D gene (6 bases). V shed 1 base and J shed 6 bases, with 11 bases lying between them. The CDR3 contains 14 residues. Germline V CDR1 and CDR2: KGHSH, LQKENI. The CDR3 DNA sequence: TGTGCCAGCTCACCACAGGGGAGCGGGGATACGCAGTATTTT. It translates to CASSPQGSGDTQYF. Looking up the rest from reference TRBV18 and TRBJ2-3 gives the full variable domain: NAGVMQNPRHLVRRRGQEARLRCSPMKGHSHVYWYRQLPEEGLKFMVYLQKENIIDESGMPKERFSAEFPKEGPSILRIQQVVRGDSAAYFCASSPQGSGDTQYFGPGTRLTVL.

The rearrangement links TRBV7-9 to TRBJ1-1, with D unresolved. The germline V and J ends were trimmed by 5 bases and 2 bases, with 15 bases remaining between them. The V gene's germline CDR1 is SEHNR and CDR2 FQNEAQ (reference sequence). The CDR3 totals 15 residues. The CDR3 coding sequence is TGTGCCAGCAGCCTTCAAACGGGTATAAACACTGAAGCTTTCTTT. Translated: CASSLQTGINTEAFF.